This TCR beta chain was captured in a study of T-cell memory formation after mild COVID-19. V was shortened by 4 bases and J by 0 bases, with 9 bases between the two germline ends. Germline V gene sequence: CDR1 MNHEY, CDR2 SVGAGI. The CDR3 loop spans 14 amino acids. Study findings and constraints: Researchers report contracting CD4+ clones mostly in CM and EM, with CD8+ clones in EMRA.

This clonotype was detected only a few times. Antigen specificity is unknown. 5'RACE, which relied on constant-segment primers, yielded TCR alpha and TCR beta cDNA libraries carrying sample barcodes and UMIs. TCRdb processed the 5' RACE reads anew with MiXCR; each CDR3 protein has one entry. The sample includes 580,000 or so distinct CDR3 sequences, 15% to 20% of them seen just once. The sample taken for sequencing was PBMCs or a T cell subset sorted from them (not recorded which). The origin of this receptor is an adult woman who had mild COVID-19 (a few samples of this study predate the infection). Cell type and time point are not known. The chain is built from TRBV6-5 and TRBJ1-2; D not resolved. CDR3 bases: TGTGCCAGCAGTTCCTCGGGTTCTAACTATGGCTACACCTTC. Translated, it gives CASSSSGSNYGYTF.